These 3 T cell receptor beta chains share one sample of origin, sequenced in a study of CD8+CD57+ T cells in acquired aplastic anemia. Genomic DNA constituted the template upon which TCR beta VDJ and CDR3 profiling was performed. One entry per CDR3 protein results from TCRdb running MiXCR on the reads. The sample yields 150,000 or so distinct CDR3 sequences, about 45% seen once. CD8+CD57+ cell expansion had been shown by flow cytometry in patients chosen for sequencing. Sequencing was carried out using sorted CD4+, CD8+, or CD8+CD57+ T cells (not recorded which) from PBMCs. The receptors come from a human donor with aplastic anemia.

This clonotype was counted many times. The V and J genes are TRBV3-1 and TRBJ2-3; the match to TRBD2 covers 7 bases. Trimming cost V 1 base and J 2 bases; bases outside gene matches: 6. The germline V gene encodes CDR1 LGHDT and CDR2 YNNKEL (reference sequence). The CDR3 covers 16 residues. CDR3 loop: CASSQGLALLTDTQYF. The CDR3 DNA reads as TGTGCCAGCAGCCAAGGACTAGCCCTACTCACAGATACGCAGTATTTT.

This clonotype showed up many times. J is TRBJ2-7 and V is TRBV28; D unclear. There are 12 residues in the CDR3. Germline loops: CDR1 MDHEN, CDR2 SYDVKM. Trimming pared 1 base from V and 3 bases from J, leaving 4 bases between. CDR3 sequence: CASSLSDYEQYF. The CDR3 bases are TGTGCCAGCAGTTTATCGGACTACGAGCAGTACTTC.

With respect to this clonotype: Since no conserved phenylalanine or tryptophan closes the CDR3, a read error is the likely cause. The chain carries TRBV2 and TRBJ1-6; D is unresolved. Germline CDR1 and CDR2: SNHLY and FYNNEI. The V and J ends lost 5 bases and 4 bases respectively, with 12 bases between them. CDR3 length: 15 amino acids. In DNA form, the CDR3 reads TGTGCCAGCAGTAAAGAGATGGTGTATAATTCACCCCTCCACTGT. Translating it yields CASSKEMVYNSPLHC.